The clone carrying this T cell receptor beta chain was counted only a few times. Its target is not known. The data originate from a study of T-cell memory formation after mild COVID-19. Regarding the study as a whole: Clones contracting across day 15 to 85 had a balanced CD4/CD8 profile; later expanding clones leaned CD4+. Cross-reactive memory seemingly joined, as some responding clones were found in pre-infection memory.

Constant-segment primers were used for 5'RACE, and the resulting TCR alpha and TCR beta cDNA libraries carried sample barcodes and UMIs. TCRdb re-analysed the 5' RACE reads in MiXCR, keeping a single row per CDR3 protein. The sample contains more than 250,000 distinct CDR3 sequences, around 17% of which appear only once. V lost 5 bases and J 7 bases, leaving 20 bases between the germline ends. This CDR3 has 15 amino acids. In germline, CDR1 is MGHRA, CDR2 YSYEKL. The sequencing input was PBMCs or a T cell subset sorted from them (not recorded which). This chain connects TRBV4-1 to TRBJ2-5, with a weak D call TRBD2 (5 bases). This TCR derives from a man aged 18 to 35 who had mild COVID-19 (a few samples of this study predate the infection). Cell type and time point are not known. The CDR3 loop reads CASSTLTRLARTQYF. In nucleotides, the CDR3 is TGCGCCAGCAGCACCCTGACGAGGCTAGCTAGGACCCAGTACTTC.